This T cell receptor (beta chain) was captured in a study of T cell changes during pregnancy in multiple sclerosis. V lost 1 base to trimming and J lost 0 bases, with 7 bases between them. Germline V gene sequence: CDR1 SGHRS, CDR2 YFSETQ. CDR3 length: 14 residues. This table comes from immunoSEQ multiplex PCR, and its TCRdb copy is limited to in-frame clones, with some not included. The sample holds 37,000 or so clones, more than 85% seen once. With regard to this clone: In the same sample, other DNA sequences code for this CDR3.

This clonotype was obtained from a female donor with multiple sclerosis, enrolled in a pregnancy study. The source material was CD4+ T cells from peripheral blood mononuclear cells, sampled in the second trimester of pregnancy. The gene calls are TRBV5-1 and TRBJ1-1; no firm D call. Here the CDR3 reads CASSLPSMNTEAFF. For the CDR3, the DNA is TGCGCCAGCAGCTTGCCGAGTATGAACACTGAAGCTTTCTTT.